These T cell receptor beta chains were read from a single sample in a study of blood T cell repertoires in COVID-19. Profiling relied on immunoSEQ multiplex PCR, and the TCRdb table lists in-frame clones only, not all of them. This table has about 67,000 clones, 88% appearing once. The material sequenced was peripheral blood. The receptor source for this set is a woman aged 55 to 70 with acute or convalescent COVID-19. CDR3s include the opening cysteine and the closing phenylalanine or tryptophan. D genes are given only for firm matches. Size is omitted from some rows. Given values are once, few, many or a class for expanded clones.

V: TRBV4-1
D: -
J: TRBJ2-6
size: once
DNA: TGCGCCAGCAGCCAAGACAGGGACTCCGTCCTGACTTTC
CDR3: CASSQDRDSVLTF

V: TRBV7-2
D: TRBD2
J: TRBJ2-5
size: -
DNA: TGTGCCAGCAGCTTAGCCGCTAGCGGTTGGGAGACCCAGTACTTC
CDR3: CASSLAASGWETQYF

V: TRBV5-4
D: -
J: TRBJ1-4
size: -
DNA: TGTGCCAGCAGCTTAGCGGCGGATGGTGAAAAACTGTTTTTT
CDR3: CASSLAADGEKLFF

V: TRBV28
D: -
J: TRBJ1-3
size: -
DNA: TGTGCCAGCAGAAAACGGGGTTCCGGCACCATATATTTT
CDR3: CASRKRGSGTIYF

V: TRBV9
D: -
J: TRBJ1-1
size: -
DNA: TGTGCCAGCAGCGCCGGACCGGGGTGGGGCACTGAAGCTTTCTTT
CDR3: CASSAGPGWGTEAFF

V: TRBV18
D: TRBD2
J: TRBJ2-5
size: few
DNA: TGTGCCAGCTCACCAACTAGCGGGGAAGAGACCCAGTACTTC
CDR3: CASSPTSGEETQYF

V: TRBV6-6
D: -
J: TRBJ1-4
size: once
DNA: TGTGCCAGCAGCGCAGGGGTGACTAATGAAAAACTGTTTTTT
CDR3: CASSAGVTNEKLFF

V: TRBV6-2/TRBV6-3
D: -
J: TRBJ1-5
size: -
DNA: TGTGCCAGCAGCCTCCGAGGCAGCAATCAGCCCCAGCATTTT
CDR3: CASSLRGSNQPQHF

V: TRBV13
D: TRBD2
J: TRBJ2-3
size: -
DNA: TGTGCCAGCAGCTTAGCGGGGGGGAAGGATACGCAGTATTTT
CDR3: CASSLAGGKDTQYF

V: TRBV6-5
D: -
J: TRBJ1-3
size: once
DNA: TGTGCCAGCAGTTACTCTCGGTATGCTGGAAACACCATATATTTT
CDR3: CASSYSRYAGNTIYF

V: TRBV19
D: TRBD1
J: TRBJ1-4
size: -
DNA: TGTGCCAGTAGTACCCGGGACAGCGCAAATGAAAAACTGTTTTTT
CDR3: CASSTRDSANEKLFF

V: TRBV4-1
D: -
J: TRBJ2-2
size: -
DNA: TGCGCCAGCAGCCGGGAAACCGGGAACCCGGCAGGTCCGAACACCGGGGAGCTGTTTTTT
CDR3: CASSRETGNPAGPNTGELFF

V: TRBV19
D: TRBD2
J: TRBJ2-2
size: -
DNA: TGTGCCAGTAGTATAAGGCTAGCGGGGGGAGCGACCGGGGAGCTGTTTTTT
CDR3: CASSIRLAGGATGELFF

V: TRBV19
D: -
J: TRBJ1-2
size: few
DNA: TGTGCCAGTAGTATAGGAAGGTTCGAGCGACGTAACTATGGCTACACCTTC
CDR3: CASSIGRFERRNYGYTF

V: TRBV4-2
D: TRBD1
J: TRBJ2-2
size: -
DNA: TGTGCCAGCAGCCACTGGGGACAGGGGGCGCGAGACACCGGGGAGCTGTTTTTT
CDR3: CASSHWGQGARDTGELFF

V: TRBV2
D: -
J: TRBJ1-5
size: -
DNA: TGTGCCAGCAGTGGGGGCCGGAGGGGAAGGAGTCAGCCCCAGCATTTT
CDR3: CASSGGRRGRSQPQHF

V: TRBV2
D: -
J: TRBJ2-3
size: -
DNA: TGTGCCACCAGTGACGGACAGTACACAGATACGCAGTATTTT
CDR3: CATSDGQYTDTQYF

V: TRBV19
D: TRBD2
J: TRBJ2-2
size: -
DNA: TGTGCCAGTAGACTTAGCGGGGGGAACACCGGGGAGCTGTTTTTT
CDR3: CASRLSGGNTGELFF

V: TRBV7-9
D: -
J: TRBJ2-1
size: -
DNA: TGTGCCAGCAGCTTAGTAGAGTTCCCTAACAATGAGCAGTTCTTC
CDR3: CASSLVEFPNNEQFF

V: TRBV28
D: -
J: TRBJ2-1
size: -
DNA: TGTGCCAGCAGCCGCGACAGTTCGCCCTGGAATGAGCAGTTCTTC
CDR3: CASSRDSSPWNEQFF

V: TRBV2
D: -
J: TRBJ1-6
size: -
DNA: TGTGCCAGCAGTGCTTCCGGGTATAATTCACCCCTCCACTTT
CDR3: CASSASGYNSPLHF

V: TRBV20-1
D: -
J: TRBJ2-3
size: -
DNA: TGCAGTGCTAGTCTTCGGGGCACAGATACGCAGTATTTT
CDR3: CSASLRGTDTQYF

V: TRBV5-1
D: TRBD1
J: TRBJ1-1
size: -
DNA: TGCGCCAGCAGCCGACAGGGGCTGAACACTGAAGCTTTCTTT
CDR3: CASSRQGLNTEAFF

V: TRBV5-4
D: -
J: TRBJ1-2
size: -
DNA: TGTGCCAGCAGCTTGGTAACACCCGACTATGGCTACACCTTC
CDR3: CASSLVTPDYGYTF

V: TRBV5-1
D: -
J: TRBJ1-3
size: -
DNA: TGCGCCAGCAGCTTTGCAGGGCCTGGAAACACCATATATTTT
CDR3: CASSFAGPGNTIYF

V: TRBV19
D: -
J: TRBJ1-5
size: -
DNA: TGTGCCAGTGTCGGCCAGGGAGGAACCAATCAGCCCCAGCATTTT
CDR3: CASVGQGGTNQPQHF

V: TRBV5-6
D: -
J: TRBJ2-2
size: -
DNA: TGTGCCAGCAGCCCACCGACAGGAAACACCGGGGAGCTGTTTTTT
CDR3: CASSPPTGNTGELFF

V: TRBV12-3/TRBV12-4
D: -
J: TRBJ1-5
size: once
DNA: TGTGCCAGCAGCTACGTCCTCAATCAGCCCCAGCATTTT
CDR3: CASSYVLNQPQHF

V: TRBV5-1
D: TRBD2
J: TRBJ2-5
size: -
DNA: TGCGCCAGCAGCCTAGCGGGATCCCAAGAGACCCAGTACTTC
CDR3: CASSLAGSQETQYF

V: TRBV5-5
D: -
J: TRBJ1-3
size: -
DNA: TGTGCCAGCAGCTTTAAACGCCCCAAGGACAGCCCTGGAAACACCATATATTTT
CDR3: CASSFKRPKDSPGNTIYF

V: TRBV5-4
D: -
J: TRBJ2-1
size: once
DNA: TGTGCCAGCAGCTTCACAGGGTCCTACAATGAGCAGTTCTTC
CDR3: CASSFTGSYNEQFF

V: TRBV19
D: TRBD1
J: TRBJ1-5
size: -
DNA: TGTGCCAGTAGGGATGACAGGGGGCCTCGTCAGCCCCAGCATTTT
CDR3: CASRDDRGPRQPQHF

V: TRBV7-7
D: -
J: TRBJ2-3
size: -
DNA: TGTGCCAGCAGCTTAGCGGGAGGAACAGATACGCAGTATTTT
CDR3: CASSLAGGTDTQYF

V: TRBV5-8
D: -
J: TRBJ1-5
size: -
DNA: TGTGCCAGCAGCCCGGGGAGGGGCATGAATCAGCCCCAGCATTTT
CDR3: CASSPGRGMNQPQHF

V: TRBV12-3/TRBV12-4
D: TRBD1
J: TRBJ1-1
size: -
DNA: TGTGCCAGCAGTTTTCGGACAGGGGTACGAGCTTTCTTT
CDR3: CASSFRTGVRAFF

V: TRBV15
D: -
J: TRBJ1-2
size: -
DNA: TGTGCCACCAGCAGAGATCCCGGTAGCGTCTCTGGCTACACCTTC
CDR3: CATSRDPGSVSGYTF

V: TRBV5-1
D: -
J: TRBJ2-1
size: -
DNA: TGCGCCAGCAGCCTGACGGAGTACAATGAGCAGTTCTTC
CDR3: CASSLTEYNEQFF